This TCR beta chain originates from a study of blood T cell repertoires in COVID-19. About the research overall: Specimens from acute and convalescent COVID-19 originated in the United States, Italy and Spain. PBMCs, B-cell-depleted T cells, or T cells were the source of the cDNA or gDNA that made up the material.

As handled by the study authors: Amplified reference gene primers provided the basis for estimating nucleated cell counts. This table comes from immunoSEQ multiplex PCR, and its TCRdb copy is limited to in-frame clones, with some not included. V, J and clone size reflect that table, while D and trimming were determined from the DNA. The top ten clones hold 60% to 80% of a sample with 37,000 or so clones, around 90% of them seen once. The ends were cut back, 6 bases at V and 5 bases at J, with 14 bases in the middle. The CDR3 has 13 residues. From germline, CDR1 is MNHEY and CDR2 SVGAGI. The sequencing sample was made of peripheral blood. This sequence joins TRBV6-5 and TRBJ2-7, with D possibly TRBD1 on 6 matching bases. The TCR sequence derives from a man between 65 and 80 years old with acute or convalescent COVID-19. The CDR3 is CASRTEGQHEQYF. The CDR3 DNA is TGTGCCAGCAGAACCGAGGGACAACACGAGCAGTACTTC.